The entry that follows covers one T cell receptor beta chain sequence. This CDR3 is 15 amino acids long. The J segment lost 7 bases and the V segment lost 1 base, leaving 10 bases of the junction unmatched. Germline CDR1 reads SGHRS; CDR2 reads YFSETQ. This entry belongs to a study of blood T cell repertoires in COVID-19. Overall study: The origin of the acute and convalescent COVID-19 samples was the United States, Italy and Spain. In each case, the material was cDNA or gDNA derived from T cells, B-cell-depleted T cells, or PBMCs.

Per the original methods: Amplification with reference gene primers provided the estimates of nucleated cell counts. Profiled with immunoSEQ multiplex PCR; TCRdb holds only in-frame clones, not every one. V, J and clone size are those of that table, while D and trimming were read from the DNA. Altogether approximately 120,000 clones are present, 80% to 95% being singletons, with the ten largest covering 2.1%. Sequenced: peripheral blood. The sequence was obtained from a man aged 50-59 years with COVID-19, enrolled during active disease. The chain is built from TRBV5-1 and TRBJ2-5; 7 positions agree with TRBD1. The CDR3 sequence is CASSLIGTDEATQYF. CDR3 sequence (DNA): TGCGCCAGCAGCTTGATTGGGACAGATGAAGCGACCCAGTACTTC.